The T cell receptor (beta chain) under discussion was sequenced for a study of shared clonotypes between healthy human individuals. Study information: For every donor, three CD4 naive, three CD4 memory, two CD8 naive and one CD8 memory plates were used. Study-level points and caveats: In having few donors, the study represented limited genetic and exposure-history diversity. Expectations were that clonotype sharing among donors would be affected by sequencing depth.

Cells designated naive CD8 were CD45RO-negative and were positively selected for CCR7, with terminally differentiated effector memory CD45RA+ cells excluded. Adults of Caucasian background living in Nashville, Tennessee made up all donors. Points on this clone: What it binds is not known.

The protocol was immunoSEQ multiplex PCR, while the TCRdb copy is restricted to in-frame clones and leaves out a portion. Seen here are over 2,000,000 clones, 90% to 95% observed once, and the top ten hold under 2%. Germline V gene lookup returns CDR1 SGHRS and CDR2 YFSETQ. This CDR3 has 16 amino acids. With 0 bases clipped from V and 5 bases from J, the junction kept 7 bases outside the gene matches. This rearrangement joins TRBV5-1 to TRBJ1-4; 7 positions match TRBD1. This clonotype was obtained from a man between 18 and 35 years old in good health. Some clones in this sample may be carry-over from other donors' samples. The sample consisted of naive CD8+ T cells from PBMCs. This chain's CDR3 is CASSLVGQAINEKLFF. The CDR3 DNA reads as TGCGCCAGCAGCTTGGTCGGACAGGCCATAAATGAAAAACTGTTTTTT.